The rows below give T cell receptor beta chains drawn from one sample of a study of T cell responses to AZD1222 COVID-19 vaccine. Method: immunoSEQ multiplex PCR; TCRdb's copy keeps in-frame clones and lacks some. This specimen shows around 150,000 clones; the ten leading clones hold over 2%. The specimen sequenced was peripheral blood. Receptors originate from an adult in good health. Both conserved end residues are part of each CDR3.

V gene: TRBV6-2/TRBV6-3
J gene: TRBJ1-2
CDR3 protein: CASSYLPIGYTF

V gene: TRBV10-2
J gene: TRBJ1-1
CDR3 protein: CASSDLDRGLDAFF

V gene: TRBV30
J gene: TRBJ1-2
CDR3 protein: CAWSVVGGAGYTF

V gene: TRBV6-5
J gene: TRBJ1-4
CDR3 protein: CASSRTGPLEEKLFF

V gene: TRBV6-1
J gene: TRBJ2-5
CDR3 protein: CASSEFSRGEAQYF

V gene: TRBV19
J gene: TRBJ1-5
CDR3 protein: CASSIRRDGNQPQHF

V gene: TRBV18
J gene: TRBJ1-1
CDR3 protein: CASSPGGAGNTEAFF

V gene: TRBV19
J gene: TRBJ2-3
CDR3 protein: CASSIQGLAGTKYF

V gene: TRBV19
J gene: TRBJ1-3
CDR3 protein: CASSTPARGGGNTIYF

V gene: TRBV28
J gene: TRBJ2-2
CDR3 protein: CASSAFPNTGELFF

V gene: TRBV30
J gene: TRBJ1-2
CDR3 protein: CAWSPDGPYGYTF

V gene: TRBV7-8
J gene: TRBJ2-1
CDR3 protein: CASSPRSSGAPTYNEQFF

V gene: TRBV6-5
J gene: TRBJ1-5
CDR3 protein: CAGRGGNSNQPQHF

V gene: TRBV25-1
J gene: TRBJ1-2
CDR3 protein: CATRRGVAYGYTF

V gene: TRBV18
J gene: TRBJ1-5
CDR3 protein: CASSPRGGLSNQPQHF

V gene: TRBV15
J gene: TRBJ1-3
CDR3 protein: CATSMRRSGNTIYF

V gene: TRBV19
J gene: TRBJ1-5
CDR3 protein: CASTERRQALGNQPQHF

V gene: TRBV11-2
J gene: TRBJ1-5
CDR3 protein: CASSLGTGGQPQHF

V gene: TRBV5-6
J gene: TRBJ2-1
CDR3 protein: CASSSGTNSYNEQFF

V gene: TRBV7-9
J gene: TRBJ2-1
CDR3 protein: CASSPSGIQKGYEQFF